Listed here are 20 T cell receptor beta chains from one sample, sequenced in a study of blood T cell repertoires in COVID-19. The data were produced by immunoSEQ multiplex PCR, yet TCRdb's version contains in-frame clones alone and is incomplete. The sample contains nearly 95,000 clones, about 90% of which appear only once. Sequenced material: peripheral blood. The receptors originated from a human donor with acute or convalescent COVID-19. The donor label of this sample is uncertain.

This clone was recorded a few times. The rearrangement joins TRBV2 to TRBJ1-5; possible D gene TRBD1, 5 bases. Germline V CDR1 and CDR2: SNHLY, FYNNEI. V lost 3 bases, J lost 3 bases, and 12 bases lay in between. The CDR3 contains 15 residues. CDR3 coding DNA: TGTGCCAGCAGTGAGTCAGGGCTGGACAATCAGCCCCAGCATTTT. Protein product: CASSESGLDNQPQHF. Full variable domain (rest looked up from reference TRBV2 and TRBJ1-5): EPEVTQTPSHQVTQMGQEVILRCVPISNHLYFYWYRQILGQKVEFLVSFYNNEISEKSEIFDDQFSVERPDGSNFTLKIRSTKLEDSAMYFCASSESGLDNQPQHFGDGTRLSIL.

V gene TRBV7-2 combines with J gene TRBJ2-3; a possible D gene is TRBD1 (5 bases). CDR3 size: 13 residues. V shed 5 bases and J shed 4 bases, with 10 bases lying between them. CDR1 and CDR2 from the germline V gene are SGHTA and FQGNSA. In DNA form, the CDR3 reads TGTGCCAGCAGCCAACAGGTGCCAGATACGCAGTATTTT. It is translated as CASSQQVPDTQYF.

The chain's CDR3 is CATSRDNRGRAEQYF. DNA for the CDR3: TGTGCCACCAGCAGAGATAACAGGGGGCGTGCCGAGCAGTACTTC. The V and J genes are TRBV15 and TRBJ2-7, with 9 bases matching TRBD1. Germline V lookup: CDR1 LNHNV, CDR2 YYDKDF (reference sequence). The CDR3 length is 15 residues. Trimming took 0 bases from V and 6 from J; bases not matched to a gene: 6.

The chain carries TRBV6-4 and TRBJ1-1; possibly TRBD1 for D (6 bases). The CDR3 consists of 13 residues. Germline V gene data show CDR1 as MRHNA and CDR2 as SNTAGT. V was pared by 4 bases and J by 4 bases, with 10 bases between. The CDR3 sequence: CASSGVQGTEAFF. The CDR3 nucleotides read TGTGCCAGCAGTGGAGTACAGGGCACTGAAGCTTTCTTT.

This chain links TRBV28 with TRBJ2-1; 7 bases align to TRBD1. Looked up from germline, CDR1 is MDHEN and CDR2 is SYDVKM. With 6 bases clipped from V and 0 bases from J, the junction kept 5 bases outside the gene matches. This CDR3 contains 15 residues. Here the CDR3 reads CASSHSGGSYNEQFF. CDR3 DNA sequence: TGTGCCAGCAGCCACTCAGGGGGCTCCTACAATGAGCAGTTCTTC.

The chain carries TRBV9 and TRBJ1-6; weak D call: TRBD1 (5 bases). CDR3 size: 17 residues. The ends were cut back, 0 bases at V and 0 bases at J, with 10 bases in the middle. CDR1 is SGDLS and CDR2 is YYNGEE in the germline V gene. CDR3 loop: CASSVALQDSYNSPLHF. The CDR3 region has the DNA TGTGCCAGCAGCGTAGCCCTACAGGACTCCTATAATTCACCCCTCCACTTT.

The chain recombines TRBV28 with TRBJ2-7, with TRBD1 identical over 7 bases. The CDR3 has 11 residues. J was trimmed by 11 bases and V by 2 bases; bases with no gene match: 3. The germline V gene has CDR1 MDHEN and CDR2 SYDVKM. CDR3 residues: CASSLNTGEYF. CDR3 nucleotides: TGTGCCAGCAGTTTAAATACAGGGGAGTACTTC.

The V and J genes are TRBV10-3 and TRBJ2-7; 9 nucleotides line up with TRBD1. V was clipped by 7 bases and J by 3 bases; unmatched bases: 4. The length of the CDR3 is 13 residues. Germline values: CDR1 ENHRY, CDR2 SYGVKD. The CDR3 protein is CAIKPGQGYEQYF. Here the CDR3 DNA reads TGTGCCATCAAGCCGGGACAGGGCTACGAGCAGTACTTC.

This chain connects TRBV3-1 (or the pseudogene TRBV3-2) to TRBJ2-2, with D possibly TRBD2 on 7 matching bases. V lost 7 bases and J 2 bases, leaving 17 bases between the germline ends. The CDR3 spans 16 residues. Germline V gene sequence: CDR1 LGHDT, CDR2 YNNKEL (reference sequence). The CDR3: CASTGRQGLNTGELFF. DNA for the CDR3: TGTGCCAGCACCGGGAGGCAGGGGCTTAACACCGGGGAGCTGTTTTTT.

For the CDR3, the DNA is TGCAGTGCTATGCCGGGGAACATTCAGTACTTC. The encoded protein is CSAMPGNIQYF. The chain uses TRBV20-1 and TRBJ2-4; maybe TRBD2 (5 bases). Deletions cut 4 bases from V and 7 bases from J, with 8 bases between. Germline lookup yields CDR1 DFQATT and CDR2 SNEGSKA (reference sequence). There are 11 residues in the CDR3.

This clone was observed a few times. The CDR3 region has the DNA TGTGCCAGCAGCCCCAGGCGAACTGGGGCCAACGTCCTGACTTTC. Its translation is CASSPRRTGANVLTF. The gene calls are TRBV28 and TRBJ2-6; no definite D call. From germline, CDR1 is MDHEN and CDR2 SYDVKM. Trimming cost V 6 bases and J 2 bases, with 11 bases left between them. This CDR3 region has 15 residues.

The rearrangement uses TRBV9 and TRBJ1-3; TRBD1 aligns across 7 bases. Germline-derived CDR1 and CDR2 are SGDLS and YYNGEE. Trimming at V came to 5 bases and at J to 3 bases, leaving 14 bases not matched to a gene. The CDR3 has 17 amino acids. CDR3 DNA sequence: TGTGCCAGCAGTGGGCCTGCGGCACAGGGGAGTGGAAACACCATATATTTT. Translation: CASSGPAAQGSGNTIYF.

The chain uses TRBV5-6 and TRBJ2-7; the match to TRBD1 covers 7 bases. Germline V gene lookup returns CDR1 SGHDT and CDR2 YYEEEE. V dropped 3 bases and J dropped 6; count of bases not matched to a gene: 9. The length of the CDR3 is 14 residues. CDR3 sequence (DNA): TGTGCCAGCAGCTGGACAGGCCCGTGGGGCGAGCAGTACTTC. It translates to CASSWTGPWGEQYF.

This chain uses TRBV7-6 with TRBJ2-1; D may be TRBD2 (6 bases). This CDR3 contains 15 residues. Trimming stripped 1 base from V and 4 bases from J, with 11 bases between. Germline V gene data show CDR1 as SGHVS and CDR2 as FNYEAQ. CDR3 residues: CASSLGRGIYNEQFF. For the CDR3, the DNA is TGTGCCAGCAGCTTAGGTCGGGGGATTTACAATGAGCAGTTCTTC.

The chain employs TRBV19 and TRBJ2-3; 9 nucleotides align to TRBD2. There are 15 residues in the CDR3. CDR1 is LNHDA and CDR2 is SQIVND in the germline V gene (reference sequence). With V trimmed by 5 bases and J by 4 bases, 7 bases remained unmatched. CDR3 loop: CASSLAGGPADTQYF. CDR3 DNA: TGTGCCAGTAGTTTGGCGGGGGGGCCAGCAGATACGCAGTATTTT.

Here the CDR3 reads CASSLWSGGAETQYF. CDR3 in DNA: TGTGCCAGCAGCTTATGGTCAGGGGGCGCGGAGACCCAGTACTTC. The chain couples TRBV7-2 to TRBJ2-5; 8 bases map to TRBD1. This CDR3 is 15 amino acids long. The V segment lost 2 bases and the J segment 5 bases; nucleotides outside the gene matches: 7. CDR1 and CDR2 (germline): SGHTA, FQGNSA. Complete variable domain (other parts from reference TRBV7-2 and TRBJ2-5): GAGVSQSPSNKVTEKGKDVELRCDPISGHTALYWYRQSLGQGLEFLIYFQGNSAPDKSGLPSDRFSAERTGGSVSTLTIQRTQQEDSAVYLCASSLWSGGAETQYFGPGTRLLVL.

The chain uses TRBV12-3 or TRBV12-4 and TRBJ1-1; 7 bases line up with TRBD1. V was pared by 4 bases and J by 11 bases, with 7 bases of the junction left unmatched. The CDR3 has 12 residues. The CDR3 region has the DNA TGTGCCAGCAGTTCGGGACAGATAGAGGCTTTCTTT. It codes for CASSSGQIEAFF.

The rearrangement uses TRBV6-5 and TRBJ1-1; the D gene is possibly TRBD1 (5 bases). Germline V gene lookup returns CDR1 MNHEY and CDR2 SVGAGI. The CDR3 contains 15 residues. Trimming removed 6 bases at V and 0 bases at J, with 14 bases between. The DNA for the CDR3 is TGTGCCAGCAGGAGCTCGGGACTCCTGAACACTGAAGCTTTCTTT. Encoded protein: CASRSSGLLNTEAFF.

This sequence joins TRBV19 and TRBJ1-6; perhaps TRBD1 as D (5 bases). CDR1 is LNHDA and CDR2 is SQIVND in the germline V gene (reference sequence). Trimming stripped 0 bases from V and 8 bases from J, with 17 bases between. The CDR3 is 17 residues long. CDR3 coding DNA: TGTGCCAGTAGTATAGAGGCAGGGCCCATTCCGGATTCACCCCTCCACTTT. Translating gives CASSIEAGPIPDSPLHF.

CDR3 amino acids: CASTSTGLSNQPQHF. DNA for the CDR3: TGTGCCAGCACCTCGACAGGCCTTAGCAATCAGCCCCAGCATTTT. The V and J genes are TRBV27 and TRBJ1-5; a weak D match, TRBD1 (6 bases). The CDR3 has 15 amino acids. Germline V gene data show CDR1 as MNHEY and CDR2 as SMNVEV (reference sequence). V was pared by 7 bases and J by 0 bases, with 13 bases between.